The rows below give T cell receptor beta chains drawn from one sample of a study of low-dose radiotherapy and immunotherapy resistance in tumors. MiXCR was run by TCRdb on the reads, yielding one entry per CDR3 protein. Among under 35,000 distinct CDR3 sequences, about 53% were seen once, and the ten largest hold roughly 5.7%. The source was PBMCs, collected after low-dose radiotherapy plus immunotherapy. These receptors were taken from a male donor with gallbladder cancer. The CDR3 runs from the conserved cysteine through the conserved F or W. The D gene is left open where the match is weak.

d_gene,j_gene,v_gene,CDR3aa
.,TRBJ2-1,TRBV5-1,CASSLGAGYNEQFF
.,TRBJ2-1,TRBV12-3/TRBV12-4,CASSDPGQTRNNEQFF
TRBD1,TRBJ2-1,TRBV29-1,CSVGDRANSYNEQFF
TRBD1,TRBJ1-5,TRBV20-1,CSAREPGGGPSQPQHF
.,TRBJ2-1,TRBV4-1,CASSRPGRNEQFF
.,TRBJ2-7,TRBV18,CASSPVGTSYEQYF
.,TRBJ2-1,TRBV27,CASSSPPISRSSYNEQFF
.,TRBJ2-7,TRBV3-1,CASSQVNYEQYF
.,TRBJ2-5,TRBV15,CATSRARWETQYF
.,TRBJ1-4,TRBV6-5,CASSYSERLATNEKLFF
.,TRBJ2-5,TRBV19,CASSIQGTQTQYF
TRBD1,TRBJ2-1,TRBV15,CATSRNRGNSYNEQFF
.,TRBJ2-3,TRBV10-2,CATSADTQYF
.,TRBJ1-1,TRBV6-2/TRBV6-3,CASSYSSLAGNTEAFF
TRBD2,TRBJ2-1,TRBV28,CASSSRTSGHNEQFF
.,TRBJ2-1,TRBV4-3,CASSQQHPNEQFF
.,TRBJ1-1,TRBV12-3/TRBV12-4,CASSPLQGQGLVFF
.,TRBJ1-2,TRBV24-1,CATSDRTEYGYTF
.,TRBJ2-1,TRBV19,CASSIISSSSYNEQFF
.,TRBJ1-2,TRBV9,CASSANREGYTF
TRBD1,TRBJ1-2,TRBV5-4,CASSGWGTPGQGEPNYGYTF
TRBD1,TRBJ2-7,TRBV7-8,CASSLGQGARSYEQYF
.,TRBJ1-2,TRBV5-1,CASSPTSDRHGYTF
.,TRBJ2-7,TRBV27,CASSFTVAAEQYF
.,TRBJ2-5,TRBV10-3,CAISTNTGEAGETQYF
.,TRBJ1-5,TRBV6-2/TRBV6-3,CASSENQPQHF
TRBD1,TRBJ1-1,TRBV2,CASSLTGAGFKAFF
TRBD1,TRBJ2-3,TRBV20-1,CSARWPGQRAKTDTQYF
TRBD1,TRBJ1-1,TRBV5-5,CASSDRGGTEAFF
TRBD1,TRBJ1-6,TRBV12-3/TRBV12-4,CASSPPGDSRSRPLHF
TRBD2,TRBJ2-4,TRBV4-1,CASSLRPAAGGDIQYF
TRBD2,TRBJ2-5,TRBV6-7,CASRGTSGLQETQYF
.,TRBJ2-6,TRBV18,CASSPARAYSGANVLTF
TRBD2,TRBJ2-5,TRBV4-2,CASSRQREGRETQYF
TRBD1,TRBJ2-1,TRBV24-1,CATSDSTGGIYNEQFF
TRBD1,TRBJ1-1,TRBV12-3/TRBV12-4,CASRLTGAGNTEAFF
.,TRBJ1-5,TRBV20-1,CSATQGSSNQPQHF
TRBD1,TRBJ1-5,TRBV20-1,CSARDLLGQGAFGNQPQHF
TRBD2,TRBJ2-1,TRBV7-2,CASSIQLSGVRYNEQFF